Listed here are 24 T cell receptor beta chains from one sample, sequenced in a study of regulatory T cells in long-lasting Graves disease. Through Arm-PCR of CDR3 regions and iRepertoire HTBI primers, TCR beta libraries were built. One entry per CDR3 protein results from TCRdb running MiXCR on the multiplex PCR reads. The sample yields more than 450,000 distinct CDR3 sequences, 15% to 20% seen once. As to time point: newly diagnosed GD, antithyroid drugs for less than 3 months. RNA isolated from PBMCs was used to make the TCR library. The data were also submitted as part of a second study, on T cells in Graves' hyperthyroidism and ophthalmopathy.

The starting material was peripheral blood mononuclear cells (PBMCs), obtained at new diagnosis, from a patient treated with antithyroid drugs. These receptors were obtained from a man aged 35 to 55 with Graves disease.

The J gene is TRBJ2-5, the V gene TRBV7-6; D gene unclear. The V gene's germline CDR1 is SGHVS and CDR2 FNYEAQ. Trimming took 1 base from V and 6 from J, leaving 6 bases between them. The CDR3 has 12 amino acids. Here the CDR3 reads CASSLEGKTQYF. CDR3 DNA sequence: TGTGCCAGCAGCTTAGAGGGAAAGACCCAGTACTTC.

This clonotype has ten or more counts. The chain couples TRBV7-9 to TRBJ1-1; D not certain. The V gene lost 3 bases and the J gene lost 4 bases, with 9 bases spanning the gap. There are 13 residues in the CDR3. Germline V gene lookup returns CDR1 SEHNR and CDR2 FQNEAQ (reference sequence). The CDR3 nucleotides are TGTGCCAGCAGCTTTGATTGGGGCACTGAAGCTTTCTTT. It codes for CASSFDWGTEAFF. Full variable domain (missing parts from reference TRBV7-9 and TRBJ1-1): DTGVSQNPRHKITKRGQNVTFRCDPISEHNRLYWYRQTLGQGPEFLTYFQNEAQLEKSRLLSDRFSAERPKGSFSTLEIQRTEQGDSAMYLCASSFDWGTEAFFGQGTRLTVV.

Notes on this clonotype: A single base separates this from a much larger clone, so it may be a read error. V usage is TRBV28 and J usage is TRBJ2-6, with 7 positions matching TRBD1. CDR3 length equals 15 residues. V lost 7 bases to trimming and J lost 0 bases; unmatched junction nucleotides: 3. Germline V gene data show CDR1 as MDHEN and CDR2 as SYDVKM. CDR3 sequence: CASTTGSSGANVLTF. As DNA, the CDR3 is TGTGCCAGCACGACAGGGAGCTCTGGGGCCAACGTCCTGACTTTC.

The chain is built from TRBV6-1 and TRBJ1-1; D is unclear. Trimming took 8 bases from V and 0 from J, leaving 10 bases between them. The germline V gene has CDR1 MNHNS and CDR2 SASEGT. The CDR3 has 13 amino acids. The CDR3 region has the DNA TGTGCCAGCCACAACATCTTGAACACTGAAGCTTTCTTT. Its translation is CASHNILNTEAFF.

This clonotype was counted at least ten times. J is TRBJ1-2 and V is TRBV12-3 or TRBV12-4; maybe TRBD1 (6 bases). The CDR3 covers 16 residues. Deletions cut 7 bases from V and 4 bases from J, with 22 bases between. The CDR3 here is CASTIGGAAVGYGYTF. CDR3 nucleotides: TGTGCCAGCACTATCGGGGGGGCGGCCGTCGGCTATGGCTACACCTTC.

There are a few counts of this clonotype. The chain has TRBV14 and TRBJ2-2; 7 bases match TRBD1. In germline, CDR1 is SGHDN, CDR2 FVKESK. Trimming cost V 1 base and J 7 bases; bases outside gene matches: 3. The CDR3 covers 14 residues. In nucleotides, the CDR3 is TGTGCCAGCAGCCAAGGACAGGGCGGCGGGGAGCTGTTTTTT. Amino acids: CASSQGQGGGELFF.

This clonotype was detected many times. V gene TRBV20-1 combines with J gene TRBJ2-1; D uncertain. With 3 bases removed from V and 3 bases from J, the gap between germline ends came to 3 bases. The CDR3 covers 11 residues. Germline CDR1 reads DFQATT; CDR2 reads SNEGSKA (reference sequence). DNA for the CDR3: TGCAGTGCTAGGATCTACAATGAGCAGTTCTTC. It specifies CSARIYNEQFF.

The sample holds many counts of this clonotype. This sequence joins TRBV13 and TRBJ2-7; 9 bases align to TRBD1. The CDR3 has 15 amino acids. CDR1 is PRHDT, CDR2 FYEKMQ, per germline (reference sequence). The ends lost 5 bases at V and 2 bases at J; junction bases unmatched: 7. CDR3: CASSRYRDRAYEQYF. CDR3 in DNA: TGTGCCAGCAGCCGGTACCGGGACAGGGCCTACGAGCAGTACTTC.

A word on this clonotype: A read error may explain this, as a much larger clone is one base away. The gene calls are TRBV5-1 and TRBJ2-3; unclear D gene. Germline V lookup: CDR1 SGHRS, CDR2 YFSETQ. This CDR3 has 14 residues. The CDR3 nucleotides read TGCGCCAGCACCAACGCGGAACGATTAGATACGCGGTATTTT. It encodes CASTNAERLDTRYF.

This clonotype was counted many times. The chain combines TRBV11-2 with TRBJ2-3, with D hard to call. Germline V gene data show CDR1 as SGHAT and CDR2 as FQNNGV. V lost 6 bases, J lost 5 bases, and 6 bases lay in between. The CDR3 consists of 11 residues. The CDR3 sequence is CASRGGDTQYF. The CDR3 region has the DNA TGTGCCAGCAGAGGCGGAGATACGCAGTATTTT.

This clonotype has a count of ten or more. The chain recombines TRBV28 with TRBJ2-3; 7 nucleotides align to TRBD1. The CDR3 length is 15 residues. Losses at the gene ends were 5 bases for V and 1 base for J; bases not matched to a gene: 6. The germline V gene has CDR1 MDHEN and CDR2 SYDVKM. Written as DNA, the CDR3 is TGTGCCAGCAGTCCGATCGGACAGGGCACAGATACGCAGTATTTT. Translating gives CASSPIGQGTDTQYF. Supplemented by reference TRBV28 and TRBJ2-3, the full variable domain reads DVKVTQSSRYLVKRTGEKVFLECVQDMDHENMFWYRQDPGLGLRLIYFSYDVKMKEKGDIPEGYSVSREKKERFSLILESASTNQTSMYLCASSPIGQGTDTQYFGPGTRLTVL.

This clonotype was seen many times. The chain recombines TRBV29-1 with TRBJ2-5; D tentatively reads TRBD1 or TRBD2 (5 bases each). V lost 4 bases and J lost 5, with 14 bases in between. The germline V gene has CDR1 SQVTM and CDR2 ANQGSEA. CDR3 length: 13 amino acids. CDR3 protein: CSVAWQGRETQYF. For the CDR3, the DNA is TGCAGCGTTGCTTGGCAGGGACGGGAGACCCAGTACTTC.

This clonotype was counted at least ten times. The chain is built from TRBV6-1 and TRBJ2-2; D possibly corresponds to TRBD1 (6 bases). Trimming pared 2 bases from V and 4 bases from J, leaving 14 bases between. The CDR3 is made up of 16 amino acids. Germline CDR1 reads MNHNS; CDR2 reads SASEGT. In nucleotides, the CDR3 is TGTGCCAGCAGTGAAAGAGGGCAGGGGTTCACCGGGGAGCTGTTTTTT. Its protein is CASSERGQGFTGELFF.

This clonotype was recorded many times. The chain combines TRBV28 with TRBJ1-5, with TRBD1 as a possible D gene (5 bases). CDR3 length: 13 residues. V was clipped by 2 bases and J by 9 bases, with 11 bases between them. CDR1 and CDR2 from the germline V gene are MDHEN and SYDVKM. Here the CDR3 reads CASSLAGTLPQHF. The CDR3 bases are TGTGCCAGCAGTTTAGCAGGGACTTTGCCCCAGCATTTT.

This clonotype was seen repeatedly, ten times or more. The chain links TRBV2 to TRBJ2-2; D ambiguous. V was cut by 2 bases and J by 5 bases, with 6 bases left in between. Germline CDR1 and CDR2: SNHLY and FYNNEI. The CDR3 totals 13 residues. CDR3 loop: CASSELGTGELFF. CDR3 in DNA: TGTGCCAGCAGTGAATTAGGGACCGGGGAGCTGTTTTTT.

This clonotype came up many times. The CDR3 DNA sequence: TGTGCCAGCGCCGGCCCGAGACACGAGCAGTACTTC. The encoded protein is CASAGPRHEQYF. The V gene is TRBV28, the J gene TRBJ2-7; D is undetermined. Trimming pared 8 bases from V and 5 bases from J, leaving 13 bases between. Germline CDR1 MDHEN, CDR2 SYDVKM. CDR3 length: 12 residues.

The CDR3: CASSLFTSGSGADTQYF. CDR3 nucleotides: TGCGCCAGCAGCTTGTTCACTAGCGGGAGTGGGGCAGATACGCAGTATTTT. The chain joins TRBV5-1 to TRBJ2-3, with 11 bases that match TRBD2. This CDR3 is 17 amino acids long. V lost 1 base and J lost 4; bases outside the gene matches: 8. Germline V gene sequence: CDR1 SGHRS, CDR2 YFSETQ.

This clonotype was counted many times. The genes are TRBV2 and TRBJ1-3; no firm D call. CDR3 size: 13 residues. Germline loops: CDR1 SNHLY, CDR2 FYNNEI. The germline V and J ends were trimmed by 7 bases and 2 bases, with 9 bases remaining between them. This chain's CDR3 is CASTSGPGNTIYF. The CDR3 bases are TGTGCCAGCACCAGCGGCCCTGGAAACACCATATATTTT.

The chain couples TRBV29-1 to TRBJ2-3; TRBD2 agrees at 11 bases. V lost 1 base, J lost 5 bases, and 5 bases stayed unmatched. From germline, CDR1 is SQVTM and CDR2 ANQGSEA. This CDR3 contains 15 residues. Here the CDR3 reads CSVEVVAGGKDTQYF. As DNA, the CDR3 is TGCAGCGTTGAAGTAGTAGCGGGAGGGAAAGATACGCAGTATTTT.

The chain uses TRBV29-1 and TRBJ2-7; 8 bases line up with TRBD1. V shed 7 bases and J 7 bases; nucleotides not matched to a gene: 9. Germline V gene data show CDR1 as SQVTM and CDR2 as ANQGSEA. The CDR3 is made up of 12 amino acids. CDR3 in amino acids: CSASTGAREQYF. The CDR3 DNA is TGCAGCGCATCGACAGGGGCTCGAGAGCAGTACTTC.

The rearrangement joins TRBV3-1 to TRBJ2-7; D may match TRBD1 or TRBD2 (5 bases each). The CDR3 sequence is 13 residues long. Germline V gives CDR1 LGHDT, CDR2 YNNKEL (reference sequence). With 4 bases removed from V and 4 bases from J, the gap between germline ends came to 11 bases. CDR3 nucleotide sequence: TGTGCCAGCAGCCCCCGGGACCGTTACGAGCAGTACTTC. Protein: CASSPRDRYEQYF.

This clonotype was observed many times. This sequence joins TRBV28 and TRBJ2-7; D possibly corresponds to TRBD1 (6 bases). This CDR3 is 14 amino acids long. V was pared by 6 bases and J by 2 bases, with 14 bases between. CDR1 is MDHEN, CDR2 SYDVKM, per germline. The CDR3 loop reads CASSRQVRPYEQYF. CDR3 DNA sequence: TGTGCCAGCAGCAGACAGGTCCGACCCTACGAGCAGTACTTC. Filled out from reference TRBV28 and TRBJ2-7, the complete variable domain reads DVKVTQSSRYLVKRTGEKVFLECVQDMDHENMFWYRQDPGLGLRLIYFSYDVKMKEKGDIPEGYSVSREKKERFSLILESASTNQTSMYLCASSRQVRPYEQYFGPGTRLTVT.

This rearrangement joins TRBV28 to TRBJ2-7, with D unresolved. Trimming took off 4 bases at V and 2 bases at J, with 12 bases between the two ends. The CDR3 is 14 amino acids. Germline V gene sequence: CDR1 MDHEN, CDR2 SYDVKM. The CDR3 protein is CASSSPRTAYEQYF. CDR3 bases: TGTGCCAGCAGTTCGCCCCGGACGGCCTACGAGCAGTACTTC. Variable domain in full (rest from reference TRBV28 and TRBJ2-7): DVKVTQSSRYLVKRTGEKVFLECVQDMDHENMFWYRQDPGLGLRLIYFSYDVKMKEKGDIPEGYSVSREKKERFSLILESASTNQTSMYLCASSSPRTAYEQYFGPGTRLTVT.

In this sample, this clonotype turned up many times. This chain joins TRBV5-5 and TRBJ2-3, with D perhaps matching TRBD2 (5 bases). Trimming left V 4 bases short and J 4 bases short, with 19 bases between. CDR3 length equals 16 residues. The germline CDR1 and CDR2 sequences are SGHKS and YYEKEE (reference sequence). CDR3 sequence (DNA): TGTGCCAGCAGCCCGGTAGGAACTTCGAGGGCAGATACGCAGTATTTT. Protein: CASSPVGTSRADTQYF.